A selection of T cell receptor beta chains follows, all from one sample in a study of T cell repertoires in cytomegalovirus infection. What these receptors recognize is not known. Each CDR3 protein is one row after TCRdb ran MiXCR on the reads. Of nearly 700,000 distinct CDR3 sequences in the sample, around 30% were seen once. The material was cultured PBMCs, obtained from culture after CMV antigen stimulation. These receptors came from a human donor in good health (CMV status not recorded). Some clones in this sample may be carry-over from other donors' samples. Both conserved end residues are part of each CDR3. The D gene is left open where the match is weak. Size is stated for part of the rows, as once, few or many counts, or as a class when the clone is expanded.

d_call	v_call	j_call	clone_size	cdr3_nt	cdr3_aa
-	TRBV7-9	TRBJ1-4	-	TGTGCCAGCAGCTTATCCCAGGGGAGTAATGAAAAACTGTTTTTT	CASSLSQGSNEKLFF
-	TRBV12-3/TRBV12-4	TRBJ2-7	few	TGTGCCAGCAGTTTTACATCCGGGAACGAGCAGTACTTC	CASSFTSGNEQYF
TRBD2	TRBV3-1	TRBJ2-1	-	TGTGCCAGCAGCCCGCGGGAGTCCCTCTACAATGAGCAGTTCTTC	CASSPRESLYNEQFF
TRBD2	TRBV12-3/TRBV12-4	TRBJ2-3	-	TGTGCCAGCAGTTTTGGCCTTTTAAGCGGGGTGCGACCCAGCACAGATACGCAGTATTTT	CASSFGLLSGVRPSTDTQYF
TRBD2	TRBV7-2	TRBJ2-7	many	TGTGCCAGCAGCACTAGCGGGATCTACGAGCAGTACTTC	CASSTSGIYEQYF
-	TRBV5-3	TRBJ2-6	-	TGTGCCAGCAGCAACAGGGACTGGGGGGCCAACGTCCTGACTTTC	CASSNRDWGANVLTF
-	TRBV7-2	TRBJ2-1	many	TGTGCCAGCAGCTTAGTAGGCAGGGGTGTCGCTGAGCAGTTCTTC	CASSLVGRGVAEQFF
-	TRBV11-2	TRBJ1-1	few	TGTGCCAGCAGCTCCAGCCTGAACACTGAAGCTTTCTTT	CASSSSLNTEAFF
TRBD2	TRBV7-2	TRBJ2-3	few	TGTGCCAGCAGCTGGGGGACTAGGGGAGATACGCAGTATTTT	CASSWGTRGDTQYF
-	TRBV7-2	TRBJ1-2	few	TGTGCCAGCAGGGAGGTTGGGGCGAAAGTGGGCTACACCTTC	CASREVGAKVGYTF
-	TRBV7-9	TRBJ1-3	few	TGTGCCAGCAGCACAGCCGCCGGGGGAGGTGGAAACACCATATATTTT	CASSTAAGGGGNTIYF
TRBD1	TRBV5-4	TRBJ1-3	-	TGTGCCAGCAGCCAGGGGGAGTCGAACACCATATATTTT	CASSQGESNTIYF
-	TRBV7-9	TRBJ1-2	few	TGTGCCAGCAGCTTGGGTAGTACTGGCTACACCTTC	CASSLGSTGYTF
TRBD2	TRBV12-3/TRBV12-4	TRBJ2-3	-	TGTGCCAGCACCCCGGGTAGCGGGCCTAGCACAGATACGCAGTATTTT	CASTPGSGPSTDTQYF
TRBD1	TRBV7-4	TRBJ1-4	few	TGTGCCAGCAGCCAATCCCCTTCCGGGACAGCTAATGAAAAACTGTTTTTT	CASSQSPSGTANEKLFF
-	TRBV4-1	TRBJ1-1	few	TGCGCCAGCAGCCAAAGAAGAGTGAACACTGAAGCTTTCTTT	CASSQRRVNTEAFF
TRBD1	TRBV6-6	TRBJ2-3	few	TGTGCCAGCAGTAGAGGGGGCGGTGATACGCAGTATTTT	CASSRGGGDTQYF
TRBD2	TRBV7-8	TRBJ2-1	-	TGTGCCAGCAGCCTACGACTAGCGGGAAATCTGGGGAATGAGCAGTTCTTC	CASSLRLAGNLGNEQFF
TRBD2	TRBV20-1	TRBJ2-3	few	TGCAGTGCTAAGTCCGGGACTAGCGGCACAGATACGCAGTATTTT	CSAKSGTSGTDTQYF
TRBD1	TRBV15	TRBJ2-7	-	TGTGCCACTGCCCGGGACAGGGGTTTCTACGAGCAGTACTTC	CATARDRGFYEQYF
TRBD1	TRBV7-2	TRBJ2-5	many	TGTGCCAGCAGCCATAGACCGGGACAGGGGGATCAAGAGACCCAGTACTTC	CASSHRPGQGDQETQYF
-	TRBV6-1	TRBJ2-3	-	TGTGCCAGCAGCAGGACAGCCCGGACTAGCACAGATACGCAGTATTTT	CASSRTARTSTDTQYF